The 22 T cell receptor beta chains below were found in one sample sequenced in a study of blood T cell repertoires in COVID-19. Generated by immunoSEQ multiplex PCR, the TCRdb table keeps only in-frame clones and is missing some. The sample contains about 71,000 clones, roughly 87% of which appear only once. Input material: peripheral blood. The source is a woman older than 75 with acute or convalescent COVID-19.

This rearrangement joins TRBV2 to TRBJ2-5; possibly TRBD1 for D (6 bases). The germline V and J ends were trimmed by 7 bases and 4 bases, with 16 bases remaining between them. Germline V gives CDR1 SNHLY, CDR2 FYNNEI. The CDR3 covers 14 residues. This chain's CDR3 is CASNVQGPRETQYF. The CDR3, as DNA: TGTGCCAGCAACGTACAGGGTCCCCGAGAGACCCAGTACTTC.

The count of this clone is one. The V call is TRBV12-3 or TRBV12-4, the J call TRBJ2-3; possibly TRBD1 for D (5 bases). CDR3 length: 12 residues. Between the trimmed V and J ends, which lost 8 bases and 13 bases, there was a span of 19 bases. The CDR3 region has the DNA TGTGCCAGCCGACTGGCGCAGGGCCGTGAGTATTTT. Translated, it gives CASRLAQGREYF.

The rearrangement uses TRBV29-1 and TRBJ1-2; 7 positions agree with TRBD1. CDR1 and CDR2 from the germline V gene are SQVTM and ANQGSEA. V gave up 1 base and J gave up 7 bases; unmatched junction bases: 9. The CDR3 covers 14 residues. This CDR3 reads CSVEARTGEGGYTF. In DNA form, the CDR3 reads TGCAGCGTTGAAGCTAGGACAGGAGAGGGTGGCTACACCTTC.

The rearrangement joins TRBV6-4 to TRBJ2-1; 13 nucleotides align to TRBD2. Per germline, CDR1 MRHNA and CDR2 SNTAGT. This CDR3 is 15 amino acids long. With 4 bases clipped from V and 9 bases from J, the junction kept 6 bases outside the gene matches. The CDR3 loop is CASSGTSGRRSEQFF. As DNA, the CDR3 is TGTGCCAGCAGTGGGACTAGCGGGAGACGAAGTGAGCAGTTCTTC.

The V and J genes are TRBV2 and TRBJ2-1; 10 bases line up with TRBD1. After removal of 1 base from V and 11 bases from J, the junction contained 14 bases not matched to a gene. Germline V gene lookup returns CDR1 SNHLY and CDR2 FYNNEI. The CDR3 has 17 amino acids. CDR3 coding DNA: TGTGCCAGCAGTGAAGAGAACGTCGGGACAGGGGCCTCTAAGCAGTTCTTC. Its translation is CASSEENVGTGASKQFF.

J is TRBJ1-3 and V is TRBV30; D is perhaps TRBD1 (5 bases). Germline V gene sequence: CDR1 GTSNPN, CDR2 SVGIG (reference sequence). Trimming removed 5 bases from V and 5 bases from J, with 19 bases in between. This CDR3 spans 15 amino acids. The CDR3 protein is CAWVPTGGYRNTIYF. CDR3 DNA: TGTGCCTGGGTTCCAACAGGAGGGTACAGAAACACCATATATTTT.

V usage is TRBV7-9 and J usage is TRBJ2-1; 10 positions match TRBD2. CDR3 length: 17 residues. The germline V gene encodes CDR1 SEHNR and CDR2 FQNEAQ (reference sequence). V was clipped by 1 base and J by 4 bases; unmatched bases: 7. The DNA of the CDR3 is TGTGCCAGCAGCTTAGGAAGGACTAGCGGACTGTACAATGAGCAGTTCTTC. Protein product: CASSLGRTSGLYNEQFF.

This clone has a single count. J is TRBJ1-2 and V is TRBV28; D might be TRBD1 (5 bases). V lost 6 bases, J lost 2 bases, and 16 bases lay in between. Germline V gene sequence: CDR1 MDHEN, CDR2 SYDVKM. The CDR3 totals 15 residues. DNA for the CDR3: TGTGCCAGCAGGAGTAGACAGCCCTCCAACTATGGCTACACCTTC. Translated: CASRSRQPSNYGYTF.

The chain carries TRBV4-1 and TRBJ1-1, with 10 nucleotides matching TRBD1. This CDR3 spans 15 amino acids. V was pared by 2 bases and J by 2 bases, with 2 bases of the junction left unmatched. Germline CDR1 reads MGHRA; CDR2 reads YSYEKL. This CDR3 reads CASSQRQGANTEAFF. The DNA of the CDR3 is TGCGCCAGCAGCCAAAGACAGGGGGCCAACACTGAAGCTTTCTTT.

The sample holds a few counts of this clone. The chain has TRBV7-6 and TRBJ2-2; 12 bases align to TRBD2. The CDR3 has 17 amino acids. Germline assignment: CDR1 SGHVS and CDR2 FNYEAQ. With V trimmed by 5 bases and J by 6 bases, 10 bases remained unmatched. The CDR3 spells CASSDTQTSGSSGELFF. For the CDR3, the DNA is TGTGCCAGCAGCGACACCCAGACTAGCGGGAGTTCCGGGGAGCTGTTTTTT.

This chain connects TRBV5-4 to TRBJ1-3; possible D gene TRBD1, 5 bases. V gave up 3 bases and J gave up 0 bases, with 16 bases separating them. Germline-derived CDR1 and CDR2 are SGHNT and YYREEE (reference sequence). This CDR3 has 17 amino acids. This CDR3 is CASSSALTGVSGNTIYF. The DNA for the CDR3 is TGTGCCAGCAGCTCAGCGCTCACAGGCGTCTCTGGAAACACCATATATTTT. The variable domain in full, completed from reference TRBV5-4 and TRBJ1-3, reads ETGVTQSPTHLIKTRGQQVTLRCSSQSGHNTVSWYQQALGQGPQFIFQYYREEENGRGNFPPRFSGLQFPNYSSELNVNALELDDSALYLCASSSALTGVSGNTIYFGEGSWLTVV.

V is TRBV9 and J is TRBJ1-6, with 8 positions matching TRBD1. Germline CDR1 and CDR2: SGDLS and YYNGEE. The CDR3 consists of 18 residues. Trimming removed 0 bases from V and 1 base from J; junction bases left unmatched: 6. Here the CDR3 reads CASSVDHRGLSYNSPLHF. Here the CDR3 DNA reads TGTGCCAGCAGCGTAGATCACAGGGGGTTGTCCTATAATTCACCCCTCCACTTT.

This clone was counted only a few times. This chain uses TRBV7-2 with TRBJ2-7; 8 nucleotides line up with TRBD2. After removal of 3 bases from V and 4 bases from J, the junction contained 5 bases not matched to a gene. Germline CDR1 reads SGHTA; CDR2 reads FQGNSA. This CDR3 region has 14 residues. The CDR3 region has the DNA TGTGCCAGCAGCTTTTGGCTAGCGGGTTACGAGCAGTACTTC. It yields the protein CASSFWLAGYEQYF.

The chain couples TRBV27 to TRBJ2-5; 7 nucleotides agree with TRBD2. The V gene end was trimmed by 3 bases and the J gene end by 5 bases; junction bases not matched to a gene: 9. Germline V CDR1 and CDR2: MNHEY, SMNVEV (reference sequence). CDR3 size: 15 residues. CDR3 nucleotides: TGTGCCAGCAGTTTGCAAGCTAGGACTAGGGAGACCCAGTACTTC. Translation: CASSLQARTRETQYF.

In regard to this clone: One end of the junction varies from germline; a read error may be responsible. The chain has TRBV4-1 and TRBJ2-5; 8 positions match TRBD2. The germline gives CDR1 MGHRA, CDR2 YSYEKL. The CDR3 loop spans 18 amino acids. CDR3 DNA sequence: TGCGCCAGCAGCCAAGATTCTGGTCGGACTAGCCGCCAAGGGACCCAGTACTTC. It codes for CASSQDSGRTSRQGTQYF.

The genes are TRBV4-1 and TRBJ1-2; D is unclear. CDR1 MGHRA and CDR2 YSYEKL come from the germline V gene. Trimming pared 6 bases from V and 8 bases from J, leaving 22 bases between. This CDR3 has 15 residues. The CDR3 loop is CASRRRVRDSGGYTF. The CDR3 nucleotides read TGCGCCAGCAGAAGGAGGGTCCGGGATTCTGGGGGCTACACCTTC.

V gene TRBV18 combines with J gene TRBJ2-3, with TRBD1 matching 9 bases. Germline trimming cut 1 base from V and 5 bases from J; bases unmatched to any gene: 7. Germline CDR1 KGHSH, CDR2 LQKENI. The CDR3 has 16 residues. The CDR3 bases are TGTGCCAGCTCACCACTTACAGGGGGCTTCCAAGATACGCAGTATTTT. Encoded protein: CASSPLTGGFQDTQYF.

The chain employs TRBV3-1 (or the pseudogene TRBV3-2) and TRBJ1-3; no clear D gene. Germline CDR1 reads LGHDT; CDR2 reads YNNKEL (reference sequence). V was shortened by 1 base and J by 0 bases, with 19 bases between the two germline ends. The CDR3 sequence is 19 residues long. Here the CDR3 DNA reads TGTGCCAGCAGCCAAGTCCCTCCCCCCGTAACGGGCTCTGGAAACACCATATATTTT. Translated, it gives CASSQVPPPVTGSGNTIYF.

The chain has TRBV24-1 and TRBJ2-3; 9 bases line up with TRBD2. J lost 5 bases, V lost 1 base, and 6 bases had no gene match. CDR1 is KGHDR, CDR2 SFDVKD, per germline. The CDR3 consists of 16 residues. The CDR3 here is CATSDFLAGSRDTQYF. The DNA of the CDR3 is TGTGCCACCAGTGATTTTCTAGCGGGAAGTAGAGATACGCAGTATTTT.

The chain combines TRBV4-3 with TRBJ2-7; 14 bases are a match to TRBD2. Germline CDR1 is LGHNA and CDR2 is YSLEER. J lost 3 bases, V lost 2 bases, and 6 bases had no gene match. CDR3 length: 17 amino acids. DNA for the CDR3: TGCGCCAGCAGCCAACCGACTAGCGGGAGGGCGGTCTACGAGCAGTACTTC. The encoded protein is CASSQPTSGRAVYEQYF.

The genes are TRBV6-4 and TRBJ2-7; 9 nucleotides agree with TRBD1. The CDR3 length is 13 residues. Losses at the gene ends were 10 bases for V and 8 bases for J; bases not matched to a gene: 12. Per germline, CDR1 MRHNA and CDR2 SNTAGT. In nucleotides, the CDR3 is TGTGCCACCAGCGGACAGGGGTCTACGAAGCAGTACTTC. Protein sequence: CATSGQGSTKQYF.

The sample holds a few counts of this clone. This chain joins TRBV6-2 or TRBV6-3 and TRBJ1-2; 8 nucleotides line up with TRBD1. Germline V gives CDR1 MNHEY, CDR2 SVGEGT. This CDR3 is built from 15 residues. Germline trimming cut 5 bases from V and 4 bases from J; bases unmatched to any gene: 9. The chain's CDR3 is CASSKGSDRAYGYTF. CDR3 DNA sequence: TGTGCCAGCAGTAAGGGGTCGGACAGGGCCTATGGCTACACCTTC.